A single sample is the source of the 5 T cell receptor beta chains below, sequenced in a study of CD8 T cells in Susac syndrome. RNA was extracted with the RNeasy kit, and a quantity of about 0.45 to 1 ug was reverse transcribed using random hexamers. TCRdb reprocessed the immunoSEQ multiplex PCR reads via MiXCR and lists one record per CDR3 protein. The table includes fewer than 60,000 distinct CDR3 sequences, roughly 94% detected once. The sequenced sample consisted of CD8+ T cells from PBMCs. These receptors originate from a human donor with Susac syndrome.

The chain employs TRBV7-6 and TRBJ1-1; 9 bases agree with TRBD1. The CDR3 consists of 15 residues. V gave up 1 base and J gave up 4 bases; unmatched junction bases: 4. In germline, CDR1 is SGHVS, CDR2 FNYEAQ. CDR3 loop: CASSLGTGVGTEAFF. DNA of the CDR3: TGTGCCAGCAGCTTAGGGACAGGGGTTGGCACTGAAGCTTTCTTT.

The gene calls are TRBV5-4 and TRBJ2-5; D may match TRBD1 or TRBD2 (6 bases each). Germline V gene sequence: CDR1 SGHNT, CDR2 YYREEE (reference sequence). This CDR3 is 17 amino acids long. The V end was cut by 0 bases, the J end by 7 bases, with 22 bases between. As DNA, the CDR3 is TGTGCCAGCAGCTTGGCGACTGGGGGGCCACCAAGAGGGACCCAGTACTTC. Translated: CASSLATGGPPRGTQYF. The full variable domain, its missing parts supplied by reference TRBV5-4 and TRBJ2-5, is ETGVTQSPTHLIKTRGQQVTLRCSSQSGHNTVSWYQQALGQGPQFIFQYYREEENGRGNFPPRFSGLQFPNYSSELNVNALELDDSALYLCASSLATGGPPRGTQYFGPGTRLLVL.

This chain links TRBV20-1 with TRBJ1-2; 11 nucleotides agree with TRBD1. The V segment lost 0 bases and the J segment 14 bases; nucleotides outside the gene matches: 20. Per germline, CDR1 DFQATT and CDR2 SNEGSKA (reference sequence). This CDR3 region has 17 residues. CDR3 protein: CSARDGDRGGPPYAGTF. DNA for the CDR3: TGCAGTGCTAGAGATGGGGACAGGGGGGGCCCTCCCTATGCGGGGACCTTC.

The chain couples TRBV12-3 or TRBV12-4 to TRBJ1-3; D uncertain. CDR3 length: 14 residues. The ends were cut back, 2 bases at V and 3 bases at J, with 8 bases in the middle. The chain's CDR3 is CASSLRTGGNTIYF. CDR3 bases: TGTGCCAGCAGTTTAAGGACGGGTGGAAACACCATATATTTT.

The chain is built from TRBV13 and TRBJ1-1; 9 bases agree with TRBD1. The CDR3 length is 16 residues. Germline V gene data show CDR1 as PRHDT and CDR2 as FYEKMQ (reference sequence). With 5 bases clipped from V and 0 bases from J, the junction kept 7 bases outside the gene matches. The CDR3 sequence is CASSRGQGTMNTEAFF. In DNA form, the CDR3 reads TGTGCCAGCAGCCGTGGACAGGGGACCATGAACACTGAAGCTTTCTTT.